A selection of T cell receptor beta chains follows, all from one sample in a study of vaccination effects on CD4 cells after COVID-19. TCRdb's table, derived via immunoSEQ multiplex PCR, lists solely in-frame clones and lacks some. The sample shows tens of thousands of clones, about 74% of them seen only once. Their antigen targets remain unknown. The sequencing used CD4+ T cells from PBMCs cultured with HCoV-OC43 spike peptides, collected after COVID-19 vaccination. These receptors came from a human donor who received a COVID-19 vaccine. The CDR3 runs from the conserved cysteine through the conserved F or W. The order of the fields is V gene, D gene, J gene, clone size, CDR3 DNA, CDR3 protein. D genes are given only for firm matches. Only some rows state a clone size, as once, few, many or a class for expanded clones.

TRBV5-4	NA	TRBJ2-1	NA	TGTGCCAGCAGCTGGGGTACGAGCTCCTACAATGAGCAGTTCTTC	CASSWGTSSYNEQFF
TRBV19	NA	TRBJ1-5	few	TGTGCCAGTAGTCCCGCAGGGAGTTGGAGTCAGCCCCAGCATTTT	CASSPAGSWSQPQHF
TRBV18	TRBD2	TRBJ2-7	NA	TGTGCCAGCTCACCGCAGCGGGACGGCGAGCAGTACTTC	CASSPQRDGEQYF
TRBV6-5	NA	TRBJ1-2	NA	TGTGCCAGCAGGCAGACAGGTTCTAACTATGGCTACACCTTC	CASRQTGSNYGYTF
TRBV2	NA	TRBJ2-1	NA	TGTGCCAGCAGTGAAGCGGACCCCAGGGGTGAGCAGTTCTTC	CASSEADPRGEQFF
TRBV19	NA	TRBJ2-7	few	TGTGCCAGTAGTGAGAGTTCCTACGAGCAGTACTTC	CASSESSYEQYF
TRBV7-9	NA	TRBJ2-1	NA	TGTGCCAGCAGCCAGAGGGGGGGCGCGGACAATGAGCAGTTCTTC	CASSQRGGADNEQFF
TRBV24-1	NA	TRBJ2-3	NA	TGTGCCACCAGTGACTCGTCGGAAGATACGCAGTATTTT	CATSDSSEDTQYF
TRBV30	NA	TRBJ2-7	NA	TGTGCCTGGAGTCTGGCAGGGACCTACGAGCAGTACTTC	CAWSLAGTYEQYF
TRBV10-3	NA	TRBJ2-3	NA	TGTGCCATCAGTCCTCCCGGGGCGGGGCCCACAGATACGCAGTATTTT	CAISPPGAGPTDTQYF
TRBV15	NA	TRBJ2-3	NA	TGTGCCACCAGCAGTGGAAGGCGGAGTAGCACAGATACGCAGTATTTT	CATSSGRRSSTDTQYF
TRBV5-4	TRBD2	TRBJ2-1	NA	TGTGCCGGGCGGCTAGCGGGCTCCTACAATGAGCAGTTCTTC	CAGRLAGSYNEQFF
TRBV5-5	NA	TRBJ2-1	NA	TGTGCCAGCAGCCGTAGAGGGCTCTCCTACAATGAGCAGTTCTTC	CASSRRGLSYNEQFF
TRBV6-1	NA	TRBJ2-3	few	TGTGCCAGCAGTGCCGACCTCGGGGATACGCAGTATTTT	CASSADLGDTQYF
TRBV20-1	NA	TRBJ2-3	NA	TGCAGTGCCAACCGGGAGCCTACGCAGTATTTT	CSANREPTQYF
TRBV11-3	NA	TRBJ2-1	NA	TGTGCCAGCAGCTGGGACGGGGGCCACAATGAGCAGTTCTTC	CASSWDGGHNEQFF
TRBV4-2	NA	TRBJ2-5	NA	TGTGCCAGCAGCCAAGATAGGGGCGAGACCCAGTACTTC	CASSQDRGETQYF
TRBV19	NA	TRBJ1-2	NA	TGTGCCAGTAAGCTCTTCACGGCTAACTATGGCTACACCTTC	CASKLFTANYGYTF
TRBV10-3	TRBD1	TRBJ2-7	few	TGTGCCGTCAAGGGGACAGGGACCTACGAGCAGTACTTC	CAVKGTGTYEQYF
TRBV7-9	TRBD1	TRBJ2-3	NA	TGTGCCAGCAGCCCGGGACAGGGTAGCACAGATACGCAGTATTTT	CASSPGQGSTDTQYF
TRBV10-3	NA	TRBJ1-5	NA	TGTGCCACCCGATTCAGTAAAGGTAATCAGCCCCAGCATTTT	CATRFSKGNQPQHF
TRBV5-4	NA	TRBJ1-1	NA	TGTGCCAGCACACCGACAAGTACCACTGAAGCTTTCTTT	CASTPTSTTEAFF
TRBV24-1	TRBD2	TRBJ2-3	NA	TGTGCCACCAGTGACCCGGGACTAGCGGGAGCAGATACGCAGTATTTT	CATSDPGLAGADTQYF
TRBV6-5	NA	TRBJ1-1	NA	TGTGCCAGCTACCGAGGTCAGGGAAGGGAAGCTTTCTTT	CASYRGQGREAFF
TRBV6-5	TRBD1	TRBJ2-7	NA	TGTGCCAGCAGCCGGGACAGTTACTACGAGCAGTACTTC	CASSRDSYYEQYF
TRBV30	NA	TRBJ1-4	NA	TGTGCCTGGGACAGTTTTTCCGAAAAACTGTTTTTT	CAWDSFSEKLFF
TRBV29-1	NA	TRBJ1-4	NA	TGCAGCGTTGAAGATCGTGGGGGGGGTGGTAAACTGTTTTTT	CSVEDRGGGGKLFF
TRBV13	NA	TRBJ2-1	NA	TGTGCCAGCAGCCAACCTAACTCCTACAATGAGCAGTTCTTC	CASSQPNSYNEQFF
TRBV3-1/TRBV3-2	TRBD2	TRBJ2-5	NA	TGTGCCAGCAGCCAAAACATGGTAGCGGGAGTCATGGAGACCCAGTACTTC	CASSQNMVAGVMETQYF
TRBV4-1	TRBD2	TRBJ2-1	NA	TGCGCCAGCAGCCAAGTAATATCAACTAGCGGTTGGAATGAGCAGTTCTTC	CASSQVISTSGWNEQFF
TRBV11-3	NA	TRBJ1-1	NA	TGTGCCAGCAGCGCGGGACTGGGGAACACTGAAGCTTTCTTT	CASSAGLGNTEAFF